A selection of T cell receptor beta chains follows, all from one sample in a study of blood T cells in healthy people across ages. MiXCR, applied by TCRdb to the 5' RACE reads, yields one record per CDR3 protein. The sample has some 730,000 distinct CDR3 sequences, about 20% seen once. The sample comprised blood. Receptors originate from an older man in good health. Each CDR3 is given without its conserved first and last residue. Clone size appears in some rows only: once, few, many, or a class for an expanded clone.

>TRBV5-5|-|12
ASSLGRVNYGYT
>TRBV6-5|-|14
ASSFGQGVRGTEAF
>TRBV6-4|-|11
ASSEKSGEKLF
>TRBV30|-|12
ACLTDSTNEKLF
>TRBV3-1|-|12
ASSQVGAGGWLF
>TRBV24-1|-|10
ATSWGACGYT
>TRBV10-3|few|15
AISGQKTGGSNEKLF
>TRBV20-1|many|14
SAEFPGTVYNSPLH
>TRBV29-1|few|12
SAVAGDDTGELF
>TRBV12-3/TRBV12-4|many|10
ASSSEQSGQY
>TRBV28|-|12
ASRPGPWNTEAF
>TRBV5-1|few|14
ASSPNPGTDNSPLH
>TRBV10-3|many|16
ATSRTSGGVMDTGELF
>TRBV5-1|-|15
ASSLGLLAGSHNEQF
>TRBV7-8|few|10
ASSLVFETQY
>TRBV6-5|-|13
ASSRGTRIMPEQF
>TRBV29-1|few|12
SVEDLWTQAEAF
>TRBV6-5|-|13
ASSYSGGRTGELF
>TRBV3-1|few|12
ASSQIRAEETQY
>TRBV28|-|13
ASSLGGSSEHTIY
>TRBV28|-|10
ASSLHPSEQY
>TRBV9|few|13
ASSVWGRSTNEQF